What follows is one TCR beta chain and its context. Its target is unknown. Germline CDR1 SGHRS, CDR2 YFSETQ. The CDR3 has 18 amino acids. This specimen belongs to a study of post-analysis software for immune sequencing data. About the research overall: Progressive-relapsing, secondary progressive and relapsing-remitting multiple sclerosis were among the disease courses included.

TCR beta cDNA libraries had unique molecular identifiers. TCRdb ran MiXCR on the PCR reads and lists one entry per CDR3 protein. The data show approximately 660,000 distinct CDR3 sequences, with approximately 59% seen just once and about 11% held by the top ten. Study outcomes and limitations: When patients were compared with controls, 4 or 5 TRBV segments were more frequent, TRBV5-6, TRBV5-1 and TRBV20-1 among them.

The material sequenced was blood. This chain connects TRBV5-1 to TRBJ2-5; TRBD2 matches at 11 bases. The DNA end is a closer match to TRBJ2-7, so the J assignment may be wrong. The clonotype was recovered from a girl aged 2 to 10 with multiple sclerosis. CDR3 DNA sequence: TGCGCCAGCAGCTTGGAGGGGGGAGGACTAGCGGGCTCCTACGAGCAGTACTTC. This translates into CASSLEGGGLAGSYEQYF.